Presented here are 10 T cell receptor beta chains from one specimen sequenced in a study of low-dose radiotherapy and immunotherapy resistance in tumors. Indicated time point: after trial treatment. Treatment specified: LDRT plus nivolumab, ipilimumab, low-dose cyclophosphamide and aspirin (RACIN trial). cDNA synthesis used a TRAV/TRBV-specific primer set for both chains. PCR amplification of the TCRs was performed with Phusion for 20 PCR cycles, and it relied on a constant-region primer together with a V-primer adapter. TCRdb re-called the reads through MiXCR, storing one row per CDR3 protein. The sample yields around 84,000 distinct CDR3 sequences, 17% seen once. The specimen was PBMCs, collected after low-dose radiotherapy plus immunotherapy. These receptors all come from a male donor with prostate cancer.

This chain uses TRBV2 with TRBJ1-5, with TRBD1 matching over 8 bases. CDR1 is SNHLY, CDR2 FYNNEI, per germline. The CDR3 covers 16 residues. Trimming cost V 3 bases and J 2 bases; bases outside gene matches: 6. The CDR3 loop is CASSDPGQGGNQPQHF. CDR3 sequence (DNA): TGTGCCAGCAGTGACCCCGGACAGGGTGGCAATCAGCCCCAGCATTTT. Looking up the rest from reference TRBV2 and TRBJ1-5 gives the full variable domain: EPEVTQTPSHQVTQMGQEVILRCVPISNHLYFYWYRQILGQKVEFLVSFYNNEISEKSEIFDDQFSVERPDGSNFTLKIRSTKLEDSAMYFCASSDPGQGGNQPQHFGDGTRLSIL.

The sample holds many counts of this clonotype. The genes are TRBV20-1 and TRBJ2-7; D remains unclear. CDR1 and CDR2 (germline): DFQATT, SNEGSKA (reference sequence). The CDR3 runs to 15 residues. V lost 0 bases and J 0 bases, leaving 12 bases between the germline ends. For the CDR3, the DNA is TGCAGTGCTAGAGACCCGACTCTACCCTCCTACGAGCAGTACTTC. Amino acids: CSARDPTLPSYEQYF.

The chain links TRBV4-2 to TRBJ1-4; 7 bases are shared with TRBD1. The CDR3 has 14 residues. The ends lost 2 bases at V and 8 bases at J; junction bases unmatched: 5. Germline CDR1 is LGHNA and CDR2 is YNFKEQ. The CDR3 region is CASSQSTGQEKLFF. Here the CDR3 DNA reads TGTGCCAGCAGCCAAAGTACGGGACAGGAAAAACTGTTTTTT.

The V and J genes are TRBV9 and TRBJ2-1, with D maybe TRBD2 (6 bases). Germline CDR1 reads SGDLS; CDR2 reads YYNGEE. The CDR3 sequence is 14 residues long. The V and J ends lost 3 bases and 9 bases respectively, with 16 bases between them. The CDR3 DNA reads TGTGCCAGCAGCGCCGGAGGGCCTTTTTTTGAGCAGTTCTTC. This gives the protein CASSAGGPFFEQFF.

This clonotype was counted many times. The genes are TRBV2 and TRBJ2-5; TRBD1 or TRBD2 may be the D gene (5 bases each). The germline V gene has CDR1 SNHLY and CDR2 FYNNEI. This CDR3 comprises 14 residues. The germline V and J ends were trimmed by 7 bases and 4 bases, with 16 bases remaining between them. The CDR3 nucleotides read TGTGCCAGCACTAAGGACACACGGGGAGAGACCCAGTACTTC. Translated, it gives CASTKDTRGETQYF.

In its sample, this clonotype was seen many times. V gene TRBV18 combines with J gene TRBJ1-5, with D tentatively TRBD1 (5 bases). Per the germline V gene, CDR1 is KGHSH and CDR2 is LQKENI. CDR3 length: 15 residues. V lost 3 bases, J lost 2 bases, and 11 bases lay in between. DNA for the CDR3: TGTGCCAGCTCACCCCAGCGGGGCGGCAATCAGCCCCAGCATTTT. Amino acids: CASSPQRGGNQPQHF.

The CDR3 reads CAISGGQGVPDTQYF. The CDR3 coding sequence is TGTGCCATCAGTGGGGGACAGGGTGTACCGGATACGCAGTATTTT. The chain combines TRBV10-3 with TRBJ2-3; 9 nucleotides line up with TRBD1. Germline CDR1 ENHRY, CDR2 SYGVKD. The CDR3 has 15 amino acids. V lost 4 bases, J lost 6 bases, and 8 bases stayed unmatched.

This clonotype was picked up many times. The CDR3 spells CASSLESSGRRRETQYF. As DNA, the CDR3 is TGCGCCAGCAGCTTGGAGTCTAGCGGGAGGCGGCGGGAGACCCAGTACTTC. The chain links TRBV5-1 to TRBJ2-5; the match to TRBD2 covers 11 bases. CDR1 is SGHRS, CDR2 YFSETQ, per germline. J was trimmed by 5 bases and V by 0 bases; bases with no gene match: 9. This CDR3 has 17 amino acids.

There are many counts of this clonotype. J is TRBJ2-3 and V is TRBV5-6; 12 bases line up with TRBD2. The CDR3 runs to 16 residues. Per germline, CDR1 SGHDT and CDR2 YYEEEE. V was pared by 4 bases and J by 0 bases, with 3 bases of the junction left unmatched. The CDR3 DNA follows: TGTGCCAGCAGCCTCGGGACTAGCGGGAGCACAGATACGCAGTATTTT. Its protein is CASSLGTSGSTDTQYF. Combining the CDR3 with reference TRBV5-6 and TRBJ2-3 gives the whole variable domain DAGVTQSPTHLIKTRGQQVTLRCSPKSGHDTVSWYQQALGQGPQFIFQYYEEEERQRGNFPDRFSGHQFPNYSSELNVNALLLGDSALYLCASSLGTSGSTDTQYFGPGTRLTVL.

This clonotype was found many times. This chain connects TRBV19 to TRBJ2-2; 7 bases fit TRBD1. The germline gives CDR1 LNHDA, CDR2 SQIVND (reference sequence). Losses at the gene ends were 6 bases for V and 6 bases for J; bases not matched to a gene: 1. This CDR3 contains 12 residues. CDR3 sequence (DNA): TGTGCCAGTAGCACAGGGGCCGGGGAGCTGTTTTTT. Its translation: CASSTGAGELFF. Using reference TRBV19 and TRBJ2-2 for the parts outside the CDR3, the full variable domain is DGGITQSPKYLFRKEGQNVTLSCEQNLNHDAMYWYRQDPGQGLRLIYYSQIVNDFQKGDIAEGYSVSREKKESFPLTVTSAQKNPTAFYLCASSTGAGELFFGEGSRLTVL.